This passage covers 21 T cell receptor beta chains from one sample sequenced in a study of breast tumors, draining lymph nodes, adjacent tissues. Breast cancer patients provided tissue from their axillary draining lymph nodes. TCRdb ran MiXCR on the multiplex PCR reads and lists one entry per CDR3 protein. This table has more than 250,000 distinct CDR3 sequences, around 31% appearing once. Sequenced sample: axillary lymph node tissue. The receptors stem from a female donor with breast cancer. Some clones in this sample may be carry-over from other donors' samples.

The rearrangement links TRBV19 to TRBJ2-3; 11 bases fit TRBD1. The CDR3 runs to 15 residues. Germline assignment: CDR1 LNHDA and CDR2 SQIVND (reference sequence). V dropped 4 bases and J dropped 4; count of bases not matched to a gene: 4. The CDR3, as DNA: TGTGCCAGTAGTACACCGGGACAGGGGGCAGATACGCAGTATTTT. This codes for CASSTPGQGADTQYF.

This clonotype appeared many times. This chain joins TRBV3-1 and TRBJ2-7; 8 bases line up with TRBD2. CDR3 length: 13 residues. Germline CDR1 is LGHDT and CDR2 is YNNKEL (reference sequence). J lost 7 bases, V lost 3 bases, and 5 bases had no gene match. The CDR3 sequence is CASSQPGTREQYF. The CDR3 DNA sequence: TGTGCCAGCAGCCAGCCCGGGACTAGGGAGCAGTACTTC.

This chain connects TRBV7-6 to TRBJ2-5, with TRBD2 as a possible D gene (5 bases). Per germline, CDR1 SGHVS and CDR2 FNYEAQ. The ends were cut back, 1 base at V and 0 bases at J, with 9 bases in the middle. This CDR3 comprises 15 residues. The CDR3 bases are TGTGCCAGCAGCTTAGAGCTAGCAGACCAAGAGACCCAGTACTTC. The encoded protein is CASSLELADQETQYF.

With respect to this clonotype: A much larger clone differs from this one at a single base, so this may be a read error. J is TRBJ1-2 and V is TRBV13; D unclear. Per germline, CDR1 PRHDT and CDR2 FYEKMQ (reference sequence). V lost 4 bases and J 4 bases, leaving 19 bases between the germline ends. The CDR3 is 16 residues long. The CDR3 coding sequence is TGTGCCAGCAGCTATAGTGGACGGGGTTGGGGCTATGGCTACACCTTC. This codes for CASSYSGRGWGYGYTF.

Only a few counts were recorded for this clonotype. The V gene is TRBV6-6, the J gene TRBJ2-3; D may be TRBD1 (6 bases). The V gene's germline CDR1 is MNHNY and CDR2 SVGAGI (reference sequence). Deletions cut 0 bases from V and 4 bases from J, with 17 bases between. This CDR3 is 17 amino acids long. CDR3 bases: TGTGCCAGCAGTTACTCGAGGCAGGGGAGAGGGGCAGATACGCAGTATTTT. This codes for CASSYSRQGRGADTQYF.

Worth noting for this clonotype: This may stem from a read error, because a much larger clone lies one nucleotide away. The V gene is TRBV11-3, the J gene TRBJ2-7; TRBD2 matches 10 bases. Germline values: CDR1 SGHNT, CDR2 YENEEA. V gave up 3 bases and J gave up 7 bases; unmatched junction bases: 3. The CDR3 has 13 residues. The DNA for the CDR3 is TGTGCCAGCAGCTTTGGACTAGCGGCAGAGCAGTACTTC. Its protein product is CASSFGLAAEQYF. The full variable domain, completed using reference TRBV11-3 and TRBJ2-7, is EAGVVQSPRYKIIEKKQPVAFWCNPISGHNTLYWYLQNLGQGPELLIRYENEEAVDDSQLPKDRFSAERLKGVDSTLKIQPAELGDSAVYLCASSFGLAAEQYFGPGTRLTVT.

This clonotype was seen at least ten times. The chain carries TRBV6-1 and TRBJ2-7; 7 bases match TRBD1. In germline, CDR1 is MNHNS, CDR2 SASEGT. This CDR3 has 14 amino acids. V trimming: 2 bases; J trimming: 6 bases; junction bases outside the gene matches: 7. The CDR3 loop reads CASSENLGGSEQYF. The CDR3 DNA reads TGTGCCAGCAGTGAAAATTTAGGGGGCAGCGAGCAGTACTTC.

This clonotype was observed at least ten times. The genes are TRBV24-1 and TRBJ1-2; D unresolved. V gave up 3 bases and J gave up 3 bases, with 10 bases separating them. Germline V CDR1 and CDR2: KGHDR, SFDVKD. The CDR3 sequence is 14 residues long. In nucleotides, the CDR3 is TGTGCCACCAGTGATGGGCTGTCTTACTATGGCTACACCTTC. This codes for CATSDGLSYYGYTF.

Remarks on this clonotype: This clone may be a read error of a much larger clone one base away. In this CDR3 the conserved last residue, phenylalanine or tryptophan, is missing, so a read error is likely. The V call is TRBV19, the J call TRBJ1-5, with TRBD1 as a possible D gene (6 bases). This CDR3 has 16 residues. Germline lookup yields CDR1 LNHDA and CDR2 SQIVND (reference sequence). The V and J ends lost 4 bases and 2 bases respectively, with 15 bases between them. CDR3 region: CASSTGQPYGNQPQHS. CDR3 DNA: TGTGCCAGTAGTACGGGACAACCCTACGGCAATCAGCCCCAGCATTCT.

The chain links TRBV20-1 to TRBJ2-3; 10 positions agree with TRBD2. The V gene's germline CDR1 is DFQATT and CDR2 SNEGSKA (reference sequence). The CDR3 totals 14 residues. V gave up 6 bases and J gave up 6 bases; unmatched junction bases: 9. The CDR3 here is CSAAPGLASDTQYF. As DNA, the CDR3 is TGCAGTGCCGCCCCGGGACTAGCGTCCGATACGCAGTATTTT.

This clonotype has ten or more counts. The chain links TRBV2 to TRBJ2-2; 9 bases align to TRBD1. The CDR3 consists of 16 residues. V trimming: 2 bases; J trimming: 4 bases; junction bases outside the gene matches: 5. Germline V CDR1 and CDR2: SNHLY, FYNNEI. CDR3 in amino acids: CASSERGQGRTGELFF. The CDR3 DNA follows: TGTGCCAGCAGTGAAAGGGGACAGGGTCGCACCGGGGAGCTGTTTTTT.

This clonotype was counted at least ten times. The V gene is TRBV6-5, the J gene TRBJ2-7; D not certain. There are 15 residues in the CDR3. Deletions cut 5 bases from V and 6 bases from J, with 20 bases between. Germline CDR1 is MNHEY and CDR2 is SVGAGI. The CDR3 nucleotides read TGTGCCAGCAGTCTAGAGCGTCCGAGCGTTGGCGAGCAGTACTTC. Translating it yields CASSLERPSVGEQYF.

This clonotype is a singleton in its sample. The V and J genes are TRBV10-3 and TRBJ2-2; weak D call: TRBD2 (5 bases). With 8 bases removed from V and 1 base from J, the gap between germline ends came to 17 bases. The CDR3 is 16 residues long. Germline CDR1 and CDR2: ENHRY and SYGVKD. The CDR3 nucleotides are TGTGCCATCGGCAACGCTCAGCGGCTGAACACCGGGGAGCTGTTTTTT. Its translation is CAIGNAQRLNTGELFF.

This clonotype was found many times. V gene TRBV11-2 combines with J gene TRBJ1-6; weak D call: TRBD1 (6 bases). Between the trimmed V and J ends, which lost 7 bases and 6 bases, there was a span of 13 bases. CDR1 is SGHAT and CDR2 is FQNNGV in the germline V gene. The CDR3 is 14 amino acids. CDR3 bases: TGTGCCAGCAAGAGGGGGGTTGGTAATTCACCCCTCCACTTT. This translates into CASKRGVGNSPLHF.

This clonotype was recorded at least ten times. The V and J genes are TRBV20-1 and TRBJ2-6; tentative D call: TRBD1 (6 bases). CDR1 and CDR2 from the germline V gene are DFQATT and SNEGSKA (reference sequence). The germline V and J ends were trimmed by 1 base and 4 bases, with 11 bases remaining between them. The CDR3 has 15 residues. CDR3 region: CSARVWGRGANVLTF. The CDR3 nucleotides are TGCAGTGCTAGAGTATGGGGGCGAGGGGCCAACGTCCTGACTTTC.

Worth noting for this clonotype: This may come from a read error, since a much larger clone is one base off. The CDR3 ends on some other residue instead of the conserved phenylalanine or tryptophan, so this is likely a read error. The chain combines TRBV5-4 with TRBJ2-5, with a possible D match to TRBD2 (6 bases). The CDR3 spans 13 residues. CDR1 SGHNT and CDR2 YYREEE come from the germline V gene (reference sequence). V lost 5 bases and J lost 5, with 13 bases in between. The CDR3 sequence is CASRWEELETQYS. Here the CDR3 DNA reads TGTGCCAGCAGGTGGGAGGAATTGGAGACCCAGTACTCC.

This clonotype was detected ten times or more. Written as DNA, the CDR3 is TGTGCCACCAGCAGAGATCGCCAAGAGACCCAGTACTTC. It specifies CATSRDRQETQYF. The chain carries TRBV15 and TRBJ2-5; D gene unclear. Germline V lookup: CDR1 LNHNV, CDR2 YYDKDF (reference sequence). Trimming removed 0 bases from V and 1 base from J, with 3 bases in between. The CDR3 runs 13 residues.

The V call is TRBV2, the J call TRBJ1-6, with TRBD1 as a possible D gene (6 bases). V dropped 7 bases and J dropped 7 bases, with 14 bases sitting between them. CDR1 and CDR2 (germline): SNHLY, FYNNEI. The CDR3 has 14 residues. This CDR3 is CASNRQVPNSPLHF. The CDR3 nucleotides are TGTGCCAGCAACCGACAGGTTCCGAATTCACCCCTCCACTTT.

This clonotype was found many times. A much larger clone sits a single nucleotide away, making a read error possible. V gene TRBV7-7 combines with J gene TRBJ2-3; TRBD1 aligns across 7 bases. CDR1 is SSHAT and CDR2 is FNYEAQ in the germline V gene (reference sequence). CDR3 length: 14 amino acids. In nucleotides, the CDR3 is TGTGCTAGCAGCCGGGACAGAGGCACAGATACGCAGTGTTTT. Encoded protein: CASSRDRGTDTQCF.

J is TRBJ2-5 and V is TRBV6-6; D call uncertain. CDR1 and CDR2 from the germline V gene are MNHNY and SVGAGI (reference sequence). Trimming removed 2 bases at V and 1 base at J, with 5 bases between. The CDR3 has 13 amino acids. The CDR3 loop is CASSYRPQETQYF. CDR3 in DNA: TGTGCCAGCAGTTACAGGCCCCAAGAGACCCAGTACTTC.

Regarding this clonotype: One end of the junction is discordant with germline, which a read error may explain. The CDR3 here is CASSLGQGVPGELLF. CDR3 DNA sequence: TGTGCTAGCAGCTTAGGACAGGGTGTCCCCGGGGAGCTGCTTTTT. This chain uses TRBV7-2 with TRBJ2-2; TRBD1 matches at 8 bases. Germline CDR1 SGHTA, CDR2 FQGNSA. This CDR3 contains 15 residues.